These 12 T cell receptor beta chains were all obtained from the same sample, sequenced in a study of blood T cell repertoires in COVID-19. Measured with immunoSEQ multiplex PCR; TCRdb has only the in-frame clones, and not every one. The sample lists roughly 190,000 clones, roughly 84% seen once, with about 3.2% in the top ten. Specimen: PBMCs or T cells enriched from blood (not recorded which). These receptors were taken from a woman younger than 45 who had been exposed to COVID-19.

This chain joins TRBV6-6 and TRBJ1-5; TRBD1 might be the D (5 bases). The CDR3 runs to 15 residues. V lost 2 bases and J lost 8, with 16 bases in between. Germline values: CDR1 MNHNY, CDR2 SVGAGI (reference sequence). CDR3 loop: CASSYDGGPQEPQHF. Here the CDR3 DNA reads TGTGCCAGCAGTTACGACGGGGGTCCCCAGGAGCCCCAGCATTTT.

The chain couples TRBV9 to TRBJ2-1; TRBD1 matches at 7 bases. With V trimmed by 4 bases and J by 0 bases, 4 bases remained unmatched. This CDR3 is 15 amino acids long. Per the germline V gene, CDR1 is SGDLS and CDR2 is YYNGEE. For the CDR3, the DNA is TGTGCCAGCAGCCCAGGGGGAAGCTCCTACAATGAGCAGTTCTTC. Its translation: CASSPGGSSYNEQFF.

The chain employs TRBV9 and TRBJ1-5; D is ambiguous. This CDR3 is 14 amino acids long. Trimming stripped 0 bases from V and 0 bases from J, with 4 bases between. Germline V gives CDR1 SGDLS, CDR2 YYNGEE. CDR3 in DNA: TGTGCCAGCAGCGTAGGAGTTAGCAATCAGCCCCAGCATTTT. Its translation is CASSVGVSNQPQHF. Complete variable domain (other parts from reference TRBV9 and TRBJ1-5): DSGVTQTPKHLITATGQRVTLRCSPRSGDLSVYWYQQSLDQGLQFLIQYYNGEERAKGNILERFSAQQFPDLHSELNLSSLELGDSALYFCASSVGVSNQPQHFGDGTRLSIL.

This chain uses TRBV18 with TRBJ2-7; TRBD1 is a possible D gene (6 bases). V was trimmed by 3 bases and J by 2 bases, leaving 14 bases between them. The CDR3 is 15 amino acids. Germline V gene data show CDR1 as KGHSH and CDR2 as LQKENI. CDR3 sequence reads: CASSPTTGLTYEQYF. CDR3 nucleotides: TGTGCCAGCTCACCCACGACAGGACTTACCTACGAGCAGTACTTC.

The chain joins TRBV7-2 to TRBJ2-1, with TRBD2 identical over 7 bases. Germline lookup yields CDR1 SGHTA and CDR2 FQGNSA. The CDR3 extends over 15 amino acids. The junction had 9 bases not matched to a gene; V was cut back by 3 bases and J by 7 bases. In DNA, the CDR3 is TGTGCCAGCAGCTTCTTCACGGCCGGGGGGAATGAGCAGTTCTTC. Encoded protein: CASSFFTAGGNEQFF.

The chain is built from TRBV6-5 and TRBJ1-1; D is uncertain. This CDR3 is built from 15 residues. V lost 7 bases to trimming and J lost 5 bases, with 20 bases between them. Germline values: CDR1 MNHEY, CDR2 SVGAGI. CDR3 sequence reads: CASTHKGLGRTEAFF. CDR3 coding DNA: TGTGCCAGCACCCATAAGGGATTAGGGAGAACTGAAGCTTTCTTT.

The gene calls are TRBV25-1 and TRBJ1-1; a weak D match, TRBD1 (5 bases). Trimming removed 0 bases at V and 6 bases at J, with 20 bases between. The CDR3 length is 17 residues. Germline V gene data show CDR1 as MGHDK and CDR2 as SYGVNS. The CDR3 DNA follows: TGTGCCAGCAGTGAATATTTTACCTCCGAGCCAGGGCCTGAAGCTTTCTTT. It encodes CASSEYFTSEPGPEAFF. The full variable domain, with the rest looked up from reference TRBV25-1 and TRBJ1-1, is EADIYQTPRYLVIGTGKKITLECSQTMGHDKMYWYQQDPGMELHLIHYSYGVNSTEKGDLSSESTVSRIRTEHFPLTLESARPSHTSQYLCASSEYFTSEPGPEAFFGQGTRLTVV.

V and J are TRBV29-1 and TRBJ2-7; TRBD1 is a possible D gene (5 bases). CDR3 length: 14 amino acids. Trimming removed 1 base from V and 4 bases from J, with 14 bases in between. Germline assignment: CDR1 SQVTM and CDR2 ANQGSEA. The CDR3 region has the DNA TGCAGCGTTGAAGGCCCAGGGTTGGAGTACGAGCAGTACTTC. Its protein is CSVEGPGLEYEQYF.

The rearrangement links TRBV3-1 (or the pseudogene TRBV3-2) to TRBJ1-6, with 7 nucleotides matching TRBD1. The J segment lost 5 bases and the V segment lost 4 bases, leaving 5 bases of the junction unmatched. CDR3 length equals 15 residues. Germline CDR1 LGHDT, CDR2 YNNKEL (reference sequence). The CDR3 DNA sequence: TGTGCCAGCAGCCCCGGGACAGTTAATAATTCACCCCTCCACTTT. The encoded protein is CASSPGTVNNSPLHF.

V and J are TRBV12-3 or TRBV12-4 and TRBJ1-1; a possible D gene is TRBD1 (5 bases). This CDR3 has 12 residues. V was cut by 2 bases and J by 10 bases, with 11 bases left in between. This chain's CDR3 is CASSLSRGAAFF. CDR3 bases: TGTGCCAGCAGTTTAAGCCGCGGGGCAGCTTTCTTT.

This chain joins TRBV2 and TRBJ1-6; the match to TRBD1 covers 7 bases. J lost 0 bases, V lost 6 bases, and 8 bases had no gene match. The germline V gene encodes CDR1 SNHLY and CDR2 FYNNEI. The CDR3 loop spans 17 amino acids. The CDR3 DNA sequence: TGTGCCAGCAGAGAACCGACAGGGAGCTCCTATAATTCACCCCTCCACTTT. Translating it yields CASREPTGSSYNSPLHF.

The chain uses TRBV5-6 and TRBJ1-5; 7 bases are shared with TRBD1. This CDR3 comprises 14 residues. In germline, CDR1 is SGHDT, CDR2 YYEEEE. The junction had 8 bases not matched to a gene; V was cut back by 4 bases and J by 7 bases. The CDR3 DNA sequence: TGTGCCAGCAGCGAACAGGGGACGCGGCAGCCCCAGCATTTT. Protein product: CASSEQGTRQPQHF.